This T cell receptor beta chain originates from a study of a mutant IDH1 vaccine in newly diagnosed glioma. Looking at the study overall: Vaccination began 4-6 weeks post radiotherapy alone, or with temozolomide cycles.

The CDR3 is 16 amino acids. Per the germline V gene, CDR1 is LNHNV and CDR2 is YYDKDF (reference sequence). Trimming removed 4 bases at V and 0 bases at J, with 12 bases between. Only in-frame clones appear in the TCRdb table, and some are missing; sequencing was by immunoSEQ multiplex PCR. Of tens of thousands of clones listed, under 80% are singletons. This clone was detected a few times. Antigen unknown. As for time point: week 23, last vaccination. The vaccine gave 300 ug of a 20-mer mutant IDH1 peptide subcutaneously per dose. The chain is built from TRBV15 and TRBJ1-4; unclear D gene. Specimen: PBMCs, collected from a glioma patient whose treatment included an IDH1 peptide vaccine. The source of this sequence is a man aged 50-60 years with glioma. This CDR3 is CATSNWKVTTNEKLFF. The CDR3 DNA reads as TGTGCCACCAGCAATTGGAAGGTTACAACTAATGAAAAACTGTTTTTT.